The 20 T cell receptor beta chains below all came from one sample that was sequenced in a study. TCRdb independently ran MiXCR on the 5' RACE reads; one entry per CDR3 protein. Of approximately 60,000 distinct CDR3 sequences listed, around 26% are singletons. Specimen: tumor-infiltrating memory CD4+ T cells sorted from the breast tumor. The subset here: memory CD4+ T cells, CD4+CD45RO+CD25-. Receptor source: a female donor with breast cancer.

This clonotype was observed a handful of times. V gene TRBV5-1 combines with J gene TRBJ1-6, with D uncertain. The CDR3 loop spans 14 amino acids. Trimming pared 4 bases from V and 7 bases from J, leaving 12 bases between. Germline loops: CDR1 SGHRS, CDR2 YFSETQ. Written as DNA, the CDR3 is TGCGCCAGCAGCCCCCTTTCGGGGAATTCACCCCTCCACTTT. Its protein is CASSPLSGNSPLHF.

V gene TRBV5-1 combines with J gene TRBJ2-2, with 8 bases that match TRBD1. V trimming: 5 bases; J trimming: 5 bases; junction bases outside the gene matches: 8. The CDR3 extends over 15 amino acids. The germline CDR1 and CDR2 sequences are SGHRS and YFSETQ. CDR3 residues: CASSAGTGKTGELFF. The CDR3 coding sequence is TGCGCCAGCAGTGCCGGGACAGGCAAAACCGGGGAGCTGTTTTTT.

This clonotype has at least ten counts. J is TRBJ1-3 and V is TRBV29-1; D not certain. The V end lost 4 bases, the J end lost 4 bases, and 5 bases lay between the germline ends. The germline CDR1 and CDR2 sequences are SQVTM and ANQGSEA. The CDR3 length is 11 residues. CDR3 sequence reads: CSVVVGNTIYF. The CDR3 coding sequence is TGCAGCGTTGTTGTAGGAAACACCATATATTTT.

Here the CDR3 reads CASSQERSGEQFF. The CDR3 DNA reads TGCGCCAGCAGCCAAGAGAGGAGTGGCGAGCAGTTCTTC. This rearrangement joins TRBV4-3 to TRBJ2-1; D is ambiguous. The length of the CDR3 is 13 residues. Per the germline V gene, CDR1 is LGHNA and CDR2 is YSLEER. V gave up 0 bases and J gave up 10 bases, with 10 bases separating them.

The rearrangement uses TRBV3-1 and TRBJ2-1; D not resolved. Germline CDR1 and CDR2: LGHDT and YNNKEL (reference sequence). The CDR3 is 11 residues long. The V end was cut by 4 bases, the J end by 7 bases, with 5 bases between. The CDR3 DNA sequence: TGTGCCAGCAGCCGTTATAATGAGCAGTTCTTC. This gives the protein CASSRYNEQFF.

V usage is TRBV5-6 and J usage is TRBJ2-2; no reliable D call. With 4 bases removed from V and 3 bases from J, the gap between germline ends came to 16 bases. The CDR3 runs to 16 residues. CDR1 is SGHDT, CDR2 YYEEEE, per germline. Written as DNA, the CDR3 is TGTGCCAGCAGCGCCAAATTACAGTTATACACCGGGGAGCTGTTTTTT. As protein: CASSAKLQLYTGELFF.

This clonotype came up a few times. The chain recombines TRBV29-1 with TRBJ2-1; possible D gene TRBD2, 6 bases. This CDR3 is built from 13 residues. Trimming took 3 bases from V and 4 from J, leaving 10 bases between them. The germline gives CDR1 SQVTM, CDR2 ANQGSEA. DNA of the CDR3: TGCAGCGTTGAGGGAGGCTCATACAATGAGCAGTTCTTC. This sequence encodes CSVEGGSYNEQFF.

Worth noting for this clonotype: The junction does not match germline at one end; this may be a read error. The chain recombines TRBV5-1 with TRBJ2-2; D is perhaps TRBD2 (5 bases). The CDR3 sequence is 12 residues long. CDR1 and CDR2 (germline): SGHRS, YFSETQ. CDR3 protein: CASTKNTGELVF. CDR3 sequence (DNA): TGCGCCAGCACGAAGAACACCGGGGAGCTGGTTTTT.

As for this clonotype: The junction and the germline gene differ at one end; a read error may be behind it. V gene TRBV20-1 combines with J gene TRBJ1-5, with a weak D call TRBD1 (6 bases). The CDR3 is made up of 14 amino acids. Germline values: CDR1 DFQATT, CDR2 SNEGSKA (reference sequence). The CDR3 region is CNAREQGGNQPQHF. CDR3 coding DNA: TGCAATGCTAGAGAACAGGGTGGCAATCAGCCCCAGCATTTC.

The chain employs TRBV11-1 and TRBJ1-2; D is undetermined. CDR1 is SGHAT, CDR2 FQDESV, per germline (reference sequence). V lost 2 bases to trimming and J lost 2 bases, with 12 bases between them. The CDR3 is made up of 15 amino acids. CDR3 sequence (DNA): TGTGCCAGCAGCTTAAATTCCAGGAGGAACTATGGCTACACCTTC. As protein: CASSLNSRRNYGYTF.

Of note for this clonotype: A much larger clone differs from this one at a single base, so this may be a read error. The genes are TRBV6-1 and TRBJ1-2; D unclear. The CDR3 runs to 13 residues. With 3 bases removed from V and 3 bases from J, the gap between germline ends came to 8 bases. The germline CDR1 and CDR2 sequences are MNHNS and SASEGT. For the CDR3, the DNA is TGTGCCAGCAGTGAGCACGGCGACTATGGCTACACCTTC. It encodes CASSEHGDYGYTF.

This clonotype was seen only a few times. The V gene is TRBV7-6, the J gene TRBJ2-5; D is ambiguous. Germline V gene data show CDR1 as SGHVS and CDR2 as FNYEAQ. V was trimmed by 2 bases and J by 1 base, leaving 8 bases between them. This CDR3 has 14 residues. CDR3 region: CASSLSSAQETQYF. The DNA for the CDR3 is TGTGCCAGCAGCTTATCGTCAGCCCAAGAGACCCAGTACTTC.

This clonotype has more than one count but fewer than ten. The CDR3 protein is CASSPGTLQETQYF. CDR3 bases: TGTGCCAGCAGCCCTGGGACTCTCCAAGAGACCCAGTACTTC. The chain joins TRBV7-3 to TRBJ2-5, with a tentative D call TRBD2 (6 bases). Germline CDR1 reads SGHTA; CDR2 reads FQGTGA. V was pared by 5 bases and J by 1 base, with 11 bases between. The CDR3 runs 14 residues.

This clonotype came up a few times. The rearrangement links TRBV4-1 to TRBJ2-3; D is uncertain. V dropped 0 bases and J dropped 0 bases, with 13 bases sitting between them. The CDR3 sequence is 17 residues long. The germline CDR1 and CDR2 sequences are MGHRA and YSYEKL. CDR3 sequence reads: CASSQDYASESTDTQYF. The CDR3 nucleotides read TGCGCCAGCAGCCAAGATTACGCCAGCGAGAGCACAGATACGCAGTATTTT.

A few counts support this clonotype. The chain links TRBV30 to TRBJ2-7, with D possibly TRBD1 on 5 matching bases. This CDR3 spans 12 amino acids. V lost 5 bases, J lost 2 bases, and 10 bases lay in between. The V gene's germline CDR1 is GTSNPN and CDR2 SVGIG (reference sequence). CDR3 in amino acids: CAWEPGTYEQYF. Written as DNA, the CDR3 is TGTGCCTGGGAGCCAGGGACCTACGAGCAGTACTTC.

A few counts support this clonotype. V gene TRBV4-2 combines with J gene TRBJ1-3; D is unclear. The CDR3 has 16 residues. CDR1 and CDR2 (germline): LGHNA, YNFKEQ. V dropped 2 bases and J dropped 0 bases, with 11 bases sitting between them. The CDR3 reads CASSQFGRNSGNTIYF. CDR3 in DNA: TGTGCCAGCAGCCAATTCGGTCGGAACTCTGGAAACACCATATATTTT.

The chain has TRBV7-2 and TRBJ2-1, with TRBD1 matching over 7 bases. CDR3 size: 16 residues. V lost 5 bases and J lost 2; bases outside the gene matches: 9. CDR1 and CDR2 from the germline V gene are SGHTA and FQGNSA. Here the CDR3 DNA reads TGTGCCAGCAGCAAACAGGGGAGTCAGGCCTACAATGAGCAGTTCTTC. Translation: CASSKQGSQAYNEQFF.

CDR3 residues: CSARDGGRNQPQHF. The CDR3 bases are TGCAGTGCTAGAGACGGGGGGCGCAATCAGCCCCAGCATTTT. V usage is TRBV20-1 and J usage is TRBJ1-5; tentative D call: TRBD1 (6 bases). V shed 0 bases and J shed 2 bases, with 8 bases lying between them. The germline gives CDR1 DFQATT, CDR2 SNEGSKA (reference sequence). This CDR3 is built from 14 residues.

The J gene is TRBJ1-2, the V gene TRBV7-2; D not certain. V lost 1 base and J 4 bases, leaving 4 bases between the germline ends. CDR1 is SGHTA, CDR2 FQGNSA, per germline. The CDR3 runs 12 residues. CDR3 DNA: TGTGCCAGCAGCTTAGAGTTCTATGGCTACACCTTC. This sequence encodes CASSLEFYGYTF.

The chain carries TRBV28 and TRBJ1-5; perhaps TRBD1 as D (6 bases). Germline V lookup: CDR1 MDHEN, CDR2 SYDVKM. With 9 bases removed from V and 5 bases from J, the gap between germline ends came to 17 bases. The CDR3 has 14 amino acids. For the CDR3, the DNA is TGTGCCAGTAGACCCGGACAGCCGTATCAGCCCCAGCATTTT. This codes for CASRPGQPYQPQHF.